One and the same sample provided the 8 T cell receptor beta chains below, sequenced in a study of shared clonotypes between healthy human individuals. Libraries were prepared by immunoSEQ multiplex PCR; TCRdb keeps only in-frame clonotypes and omits some of them. The table records about 460,000 clones, more than 70% of them present only once. Sequences were obtained from PBMCs. All receptors come from a woman aged 40-49 years in good health. Some clones in this sample may be carry-over from other donors' samples.

Points on this clone: A far larger clone is a single base away, which makes a read error likely. This chain links TRBV25-1 with TRBJ1-1; 8 bases align to TRBD1. This CDR3 has 13 residues. CDR1 is MGHDK, CDR2 SYGVNS, per germline. The CDR3 DNA is TGTGCCAGCAGTGGGACAGGGAACACTGAAGCTCTCTTT. Its translation is CASSGTGNTEALF. Drawing the rest from reference TRBV25-1 and TRBJ1-1, the complete variable domain is EADIYQTPRYLVIGTGKKITLECSQTMGHDKMYWYQQDPGMELHLIHYSYGVNSTEKGDLSSESTVSRIRTEHFPLTLESARPSHTSQYLCASSGTGNTEALFGQGTRLTVV.

The CDR3 nucleotides read TGTGCCAGCAGTGAGACTAGCGGGAGCCACAATGAGCAGTTCTTC. It translates to CASSETSGSHNEQFF. The chain has TRBV6-4 and TRBJ2-1; 12 nucleotides line up with TRBD2. Germline CDR1 is MRHNA and CDR2 is SNTAGT. Trimming cost V 3 bases and J 5 bases; bases outside gene matches: 2. This CDR3 region has 15 residues.

In its sample, this clone was seen many times. The genes are TRBV6-4 and TRBJ1-2; tentative D call: TRBD1 (6 bases). Trimming shortened V by 4 bases and J by 6 bases, and 18 bases separated the two germline ends. The CDR3 runs to 15 residues. Germline V gene lookup returns CDR1 MRHNA and CDR2 SNTAGT. CDR3 amino acids: CASSGAEGGTDGYTF. CDR3 nucleotides: TGTGCCAGCAGTGGGGCCGAGGGGGGGACGGATGGCTACACCTTC.

This rearrangement joins TRBV4-1 to TRBJ2-2, with 10 nucleotides matching TRBD2. Germline loops: CDR1 MGHRA, CDR2 YSYEKL. This CDR3 has 15 residues. Germline trimming cut 2 bases from V and 4 bases from J; bases unmatched to any gene: 1. CDR3 bases: TGCGCCAGCAGCCAAACTAGCGGGATCACCGGGGAGCTGTTTTTT. Translation: CASSQTSGITGELFF.

This clone has only one observation. The V call is TRBV5-1, the J call TRBJ2-7, with 7 bases matching TRBD1. The germline V gene encodes CDR1 SGHRS and CDR2 YFSETQ. The J segment lost 1 base and the V segment lost 0 bases, leaving 4 bases of the junction unmatched. The CDR3 runs to 15 residues. In DNA, the CDR3 is TGCGCCAGCAGCTTGGGAATGGGACAGTCCTACGAGCAGTACTTC. Translated, it gives CASSLGMGQSYEQYF. Using reference TRBV5-1 and TRBJ2-7 for the parts outside the CDR3, the full variable domain is KAGVTQTPRYLIKTRGQQVTLSCSPISGHRSVSWYQQTPGQGLQFLFEYFSETQRNKGNFPGRFSGRQFSNSRSEMNVSTLELGDSALYLCASSLGMGQSYEQYFGPGTRLTVT.

On this clone itself: A far bigger clonotype differs at one base, so this is likely a read error. The chain combines TRBV6-5 with TRBJ1-5, with D possibly TRBD1 on 5 matching bases. CDR3 length: 15 residues. The germline CDR1 and CDR2 sequences are MNHEY and SVGAGI. The CDR3 region has the DNA TGTGCCAGCAGTCCACAGTGGGGGGGGAGTCAGCCCCAGCGTTTT. Protein product: CASSPQWGGSQPQRF.

The rearrangement links TRBV7-2 to TRBJ2-7, with 7 bases fitting TRBD2. CDR3 length: 14 residues. The trim removed 5 bases at V and 6 bases at J, leaving 10 bases unmatched. From germline, CDR1 is SGHTA and CDR2 FQGNSA. CDR3 DNA sequence: TGTGCCAGCAGCCCAATGACCGGGGGGATCGAGCAGTACTTC. Translating it yields CASSPMTGGIEQYF.

This clone was seen at least ten times. The genes are TRBV18 and TRBJ2-7; D gene uncertain. The germline V gene has CDR1 KGHSH and CDR2 LQKENI. This CDR3 contains 15 residues. Trimming pared 1 base from V and 4 bases from J, leaving 14 bases between. The CDR3 spells CASSPRAHLEYEQYF. CDR3 in DNA: TGTGCCAGCTCACCACGGGCCCACCTGGAGTACGAGCAGTACTTC.